Described below is a single T cell receptor (beta chain) sequence and its context. The data are from a study of CD8 T cells in ankylosing spondylitis. TCRdb called the 5' RACE reads again in MiXCR, with one record for every CDR3 protein. The sample gives 130,000 to 150,000 distinct CDR3 sequences, 7% to 9% of which show up once; 6% to 9.5% is in the top ten. The TCR was taken from a male donor with ankylosing spondylitis. Sequenced: synovial fluid, either unsorted or a sorted T cell fraction (not recorded which).

The CDR3: CASSQDPGGILYNEQFF. The CDR3 DNA sequence: TGCGCCAGCAGCCAAGATCCGGGAGGGATTCTTTACAATGAGCAGTTCTTC. The J gene is TRBJ2-1, the V gene TRBV4-3; 8 bases are a match to TRBD2. The CDR3 runs 17 residues. Germline V lookup: CDR1 LGHNA, CDR2 YSLEER. J was trimmed by 4 bases and V by 0 bases; bases with no gene match: 8.